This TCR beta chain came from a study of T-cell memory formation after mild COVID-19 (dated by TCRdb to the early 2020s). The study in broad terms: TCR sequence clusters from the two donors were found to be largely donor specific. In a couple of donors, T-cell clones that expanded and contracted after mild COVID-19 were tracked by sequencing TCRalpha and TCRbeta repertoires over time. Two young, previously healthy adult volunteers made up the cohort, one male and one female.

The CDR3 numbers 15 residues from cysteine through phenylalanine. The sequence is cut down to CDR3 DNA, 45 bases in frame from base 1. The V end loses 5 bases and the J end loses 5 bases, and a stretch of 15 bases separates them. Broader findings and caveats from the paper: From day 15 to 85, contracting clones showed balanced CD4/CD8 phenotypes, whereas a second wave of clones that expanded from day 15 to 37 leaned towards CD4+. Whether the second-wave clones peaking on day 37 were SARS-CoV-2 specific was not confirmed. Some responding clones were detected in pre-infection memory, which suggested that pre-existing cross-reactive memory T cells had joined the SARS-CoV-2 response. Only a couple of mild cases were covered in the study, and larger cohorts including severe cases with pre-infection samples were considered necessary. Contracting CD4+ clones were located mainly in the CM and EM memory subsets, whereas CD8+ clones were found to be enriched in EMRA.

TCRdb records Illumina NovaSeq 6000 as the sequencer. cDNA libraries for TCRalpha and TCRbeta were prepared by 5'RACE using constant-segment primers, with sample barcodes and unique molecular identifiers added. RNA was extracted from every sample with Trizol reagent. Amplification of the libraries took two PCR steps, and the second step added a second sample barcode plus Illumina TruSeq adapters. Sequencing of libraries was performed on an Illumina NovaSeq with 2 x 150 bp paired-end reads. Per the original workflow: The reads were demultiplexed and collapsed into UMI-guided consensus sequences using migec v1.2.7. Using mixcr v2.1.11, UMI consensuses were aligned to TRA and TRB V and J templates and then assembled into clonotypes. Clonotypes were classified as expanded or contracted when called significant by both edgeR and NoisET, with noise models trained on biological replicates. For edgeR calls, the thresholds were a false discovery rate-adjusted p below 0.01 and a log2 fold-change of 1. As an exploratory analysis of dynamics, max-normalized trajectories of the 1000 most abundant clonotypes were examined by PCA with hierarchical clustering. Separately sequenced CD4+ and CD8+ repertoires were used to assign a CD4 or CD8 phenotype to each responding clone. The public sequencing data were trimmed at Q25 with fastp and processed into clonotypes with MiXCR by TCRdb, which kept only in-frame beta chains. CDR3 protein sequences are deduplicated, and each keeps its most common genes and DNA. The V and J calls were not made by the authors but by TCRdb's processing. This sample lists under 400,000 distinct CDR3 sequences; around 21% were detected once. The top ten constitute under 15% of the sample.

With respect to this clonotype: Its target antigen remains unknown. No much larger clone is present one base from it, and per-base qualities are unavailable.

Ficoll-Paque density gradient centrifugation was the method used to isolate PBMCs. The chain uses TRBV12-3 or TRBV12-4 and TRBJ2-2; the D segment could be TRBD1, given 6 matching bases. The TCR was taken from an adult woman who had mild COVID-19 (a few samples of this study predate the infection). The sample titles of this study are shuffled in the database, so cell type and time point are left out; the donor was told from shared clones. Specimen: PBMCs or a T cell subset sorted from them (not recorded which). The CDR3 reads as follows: CASSPGTILTGELFF. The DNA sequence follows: TGTGCCAGCAGTCCCGGGACAATCTTGACCGGGGAGCTGTTTTTT.